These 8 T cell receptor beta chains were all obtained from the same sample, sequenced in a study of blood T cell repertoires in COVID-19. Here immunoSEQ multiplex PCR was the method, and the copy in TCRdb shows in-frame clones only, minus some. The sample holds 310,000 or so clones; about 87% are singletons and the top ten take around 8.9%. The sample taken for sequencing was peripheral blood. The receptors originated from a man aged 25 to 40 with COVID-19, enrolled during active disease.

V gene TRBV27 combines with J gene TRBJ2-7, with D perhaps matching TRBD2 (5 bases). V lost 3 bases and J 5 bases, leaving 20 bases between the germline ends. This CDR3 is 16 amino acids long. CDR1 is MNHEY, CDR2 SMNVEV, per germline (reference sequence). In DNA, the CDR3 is TGTGCCAGCAGTTTCATTTCCGGGATTGCTCCTAACGAGCAGTACTTC. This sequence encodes CASSFISGIAPNEQYF.

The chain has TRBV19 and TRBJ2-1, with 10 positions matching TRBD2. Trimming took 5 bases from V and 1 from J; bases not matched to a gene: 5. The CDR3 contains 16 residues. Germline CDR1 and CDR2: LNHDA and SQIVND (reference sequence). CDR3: CASSVTSGVSYNEQFF. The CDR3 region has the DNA TGTGCCAGTAGTGTTACTAGCGGGGTATCCTACAATGAGCAGTTCTTC.

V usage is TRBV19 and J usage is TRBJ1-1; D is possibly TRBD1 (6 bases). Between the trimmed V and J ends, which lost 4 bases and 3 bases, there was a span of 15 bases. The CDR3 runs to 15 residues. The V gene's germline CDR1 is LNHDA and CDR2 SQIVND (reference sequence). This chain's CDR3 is CASSTRQARDTEAFF. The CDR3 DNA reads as TGTGCCAGTAGTACAAGACAGGCGCGGGACACTGAAGCTTTCTTT.

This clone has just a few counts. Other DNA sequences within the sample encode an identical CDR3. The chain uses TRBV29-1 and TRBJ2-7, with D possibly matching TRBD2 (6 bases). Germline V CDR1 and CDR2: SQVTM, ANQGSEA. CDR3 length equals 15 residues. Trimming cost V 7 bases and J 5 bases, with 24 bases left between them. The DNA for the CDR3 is TGCAGCGCCATTACCGGGGGTGGGGGGTTCAACGAGCAGTACTTC. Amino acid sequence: CSAITGGGGFNEQYF.

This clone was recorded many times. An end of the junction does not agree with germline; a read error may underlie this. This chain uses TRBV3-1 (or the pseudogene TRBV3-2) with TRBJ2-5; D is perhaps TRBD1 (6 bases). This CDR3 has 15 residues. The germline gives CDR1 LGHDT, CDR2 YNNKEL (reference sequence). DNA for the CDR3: TGTGCCAGCAGTCGTGGACAGCCGAGGAAAGAGGCCCAGTACTTC. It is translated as CASSRGQPRKEAQYF.

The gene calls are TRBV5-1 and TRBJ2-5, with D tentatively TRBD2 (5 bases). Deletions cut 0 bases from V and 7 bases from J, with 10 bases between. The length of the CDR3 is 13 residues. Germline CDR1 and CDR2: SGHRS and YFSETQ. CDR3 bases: TGCGCCAGCAGCTTGGGAGTGGAGGTGACCCAGTACTTC. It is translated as CASSLGVEVTQYF.

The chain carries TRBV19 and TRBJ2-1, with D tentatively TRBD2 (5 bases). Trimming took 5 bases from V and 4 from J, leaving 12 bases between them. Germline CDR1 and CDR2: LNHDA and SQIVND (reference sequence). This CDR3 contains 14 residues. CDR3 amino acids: CASSLYGLYNEQFF. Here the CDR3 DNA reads TGTGCCAGTAGTCTATATGGACTGTACAATGAGCAGTTCTTC.

This CDR3 is CASSIPSTSGSDEQFF. For the CDR3, the DNA is TGTGCCAGTAGTATACCCTCGACTAGCGGGAGTGATGAGCAGTTCTTC. The chain recombines TRBV19 with TRBJ2-1; 12 bases match TRBD2. The germline V gene encodes CDR1 LNHDA and CDR2 SQIVND (reference sequence). The V segment lost 2 bases and the J segment 8 bases; nucleotides outside the gene matches: 7. The CDR3 has 16 amino acids.